This T cell receptor (beta chain) was profiled in a study of blood T cell repertoires in COVID-19. Background on the study: Sites in the United States, Italy and Spain provided acute and convalescent COVID-19 samples. T cells, B-cell-depleted T cells, or PBMCs supplied cDNA or gDNA.

Worth noting for this clone: In the same sample, other DNA sequences code for this CDR3.

In the original processing: Using reference gene primer amplification, nucleated cell counts were estimated. Method: immunoSEQ multiplex PCR; TCRdb's copy keeps in-frame clones and lacks some. Clone size and V and J calls were adopted from that table, with D and trimming inferred from the DNA. The sample records a few hundred thousand clones, more than 70% being singletons. Germline V CDR1 and CDR2: LNHDA, SQIVND (reference sequence). This CDR3 contains 15 residues. The V gene lost 1 base and the J gene lost 1 base, with 8 bases spanning the gap. The chain carries TRBV19 and TRBJ1-5; no firm D call. This sequence originates from a man between 40 and 49 years old with acute or convalescent COVID-19. Sequencing was done on a sample of peripheral blood. CDR3 protein: CASSIVEASNQPQHF. The DNA of the CDR3 is TGTGCCAGTAGTATAGTGGAGGCGAGCAATCAGCCCCAGCATTTT.